The sequence of this T cell receptor beta chain was determined in a study of blood T cell repertoires in COVID-19. Study-level background: The study drew acute and convalescent COVID-19 samples from the United States, Italy and Spain. The analysed material was cDNA or gDNA that came from T cells, B-cell-depleted T cells, or PBMCs.

The authors' processing: Nucleated cell number was recorded as an estimate derived from reference gene primer amplification. The assay was immunoSEQ multiplex PCR, and TCRdb's table has in-frame clones only and misses some. D and trimming come from the DNA, and the V and J calls and clone size come from that table. The sample includes 30,000 to 35,000 clones, more than 75% of them seen just once. V was trimmed by 5 bases and J by 2 bases, leaving 15 bases between them. The CDR3 has 15 amino acids. The V gene's germline CDR1 is SGHTA and CDR2 FQGNSA. Sequenced: peripheral blood. The J gene is TRBJ2-5, the V gene TRBV7-2; TRBD2 might be the D (6 bases). The sequence was collected from a human donor in a cohort sampled during active COVID-19. CDR3 coding DNA: TGTGCCAGCAGCCCGACTAGGGGAGCACAAGAGACCCAGTACTTC. Amino acid sequence: CASSPTRGAQETQYF.